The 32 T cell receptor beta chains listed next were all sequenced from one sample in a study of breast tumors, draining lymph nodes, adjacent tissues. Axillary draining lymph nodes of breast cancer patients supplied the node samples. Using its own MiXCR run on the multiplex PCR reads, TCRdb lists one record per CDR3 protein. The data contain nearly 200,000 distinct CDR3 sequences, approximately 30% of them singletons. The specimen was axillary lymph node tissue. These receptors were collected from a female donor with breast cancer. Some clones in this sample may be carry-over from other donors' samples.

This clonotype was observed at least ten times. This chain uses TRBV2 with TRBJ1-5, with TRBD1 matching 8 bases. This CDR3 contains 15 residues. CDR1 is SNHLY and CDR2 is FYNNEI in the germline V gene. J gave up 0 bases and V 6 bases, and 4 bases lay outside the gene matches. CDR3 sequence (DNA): TGTGCCAGCAGCCCCGACAGGGGTAGCAATCAGCCCCAGCATTTT. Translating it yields CASSPDRGSNQPQHF.

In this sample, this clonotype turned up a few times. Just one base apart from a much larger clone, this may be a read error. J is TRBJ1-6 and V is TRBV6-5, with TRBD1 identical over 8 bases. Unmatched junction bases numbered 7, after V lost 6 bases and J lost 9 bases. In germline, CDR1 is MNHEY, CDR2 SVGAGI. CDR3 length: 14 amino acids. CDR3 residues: CASRVGRGRSPLHF. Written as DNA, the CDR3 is TGTGCCAGCAGAGTCGGCAGGGGGCGTTCACCCCTCCACTTT.

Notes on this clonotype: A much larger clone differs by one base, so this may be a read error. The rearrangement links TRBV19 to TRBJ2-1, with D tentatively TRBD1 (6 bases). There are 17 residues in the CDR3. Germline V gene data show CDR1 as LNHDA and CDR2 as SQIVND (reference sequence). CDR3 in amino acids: CASSIGVTGFTYNEQSF. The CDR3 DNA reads TGTGCCAGTAGTATTGGGGTAACAGGGTTCACCTACAATGAGCAGTCCTTC.

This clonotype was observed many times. CDR3 protein: CASSDRGKAGNTIYF. CDR3 nucleotides: TGTGCCAGCAGCGACAGGGGGAAAGCTGGAAACACCATATATTTT. The chain couples TRBV5-8 to TRBJ1-3, with 9 bases fitting TRBD1. This CDR3 comprises 15 residues. CDR1 and CDR2 from the germline V gene are SGHTS and YDEGEE. With 4 bases clipped from V and 2 bases from J, the junction kept 4 bases outside the gene matches.

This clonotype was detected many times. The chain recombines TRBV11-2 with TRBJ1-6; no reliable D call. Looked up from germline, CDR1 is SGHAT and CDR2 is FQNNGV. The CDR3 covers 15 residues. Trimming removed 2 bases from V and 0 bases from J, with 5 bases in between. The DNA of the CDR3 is TGTGCCAGCAGCTTACTGAGCTCCTATAATTCACCCCTCCACTTT. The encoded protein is CASSLLSSYNSPLHF.

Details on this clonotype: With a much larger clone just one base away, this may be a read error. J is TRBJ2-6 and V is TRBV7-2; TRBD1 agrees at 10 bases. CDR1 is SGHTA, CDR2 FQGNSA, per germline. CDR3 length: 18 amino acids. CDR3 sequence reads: CASSLWDRGGAGAHVLTF. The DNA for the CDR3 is TGTGCCAGCAGCTTATGGGACAGGGGAGGGGCTGGGGCCCACGTCCTGACTTTC.

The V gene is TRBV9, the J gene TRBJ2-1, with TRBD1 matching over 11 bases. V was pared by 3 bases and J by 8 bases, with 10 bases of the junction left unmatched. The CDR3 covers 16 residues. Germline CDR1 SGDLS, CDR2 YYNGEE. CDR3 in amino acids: CASSASRDRGFDEQFF. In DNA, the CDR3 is TGTGCCAGCAGCGCTAGCCGGGACAGGGGGTTTGATGAGCAGTTCTTC.

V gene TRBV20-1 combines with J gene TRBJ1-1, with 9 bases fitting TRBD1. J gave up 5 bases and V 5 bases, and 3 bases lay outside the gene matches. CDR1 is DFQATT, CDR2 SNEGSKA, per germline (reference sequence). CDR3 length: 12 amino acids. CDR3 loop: CSAGGTGTEAFF. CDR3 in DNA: TGCAGTGCTGGGGGGACAGGGACTGAAGCTTTCTTT.

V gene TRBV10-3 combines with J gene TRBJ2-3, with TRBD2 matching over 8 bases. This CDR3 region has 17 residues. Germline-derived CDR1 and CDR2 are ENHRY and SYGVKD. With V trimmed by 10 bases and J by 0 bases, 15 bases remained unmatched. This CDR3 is CATMGRHLAGSTDTQYF. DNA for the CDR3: TGTGCCACCATGGGTAGACATCTAGCGGGTAGCACAGATACGCAGTATTTT.

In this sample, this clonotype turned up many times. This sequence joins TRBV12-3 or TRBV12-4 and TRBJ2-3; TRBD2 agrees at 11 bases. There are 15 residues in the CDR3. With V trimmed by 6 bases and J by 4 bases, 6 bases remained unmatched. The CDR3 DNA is TGTGCCAGCAGATATAGCGGGGGGGCGGCAGATACGCAGTATTTT. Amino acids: CASRYSGGAADTQYF.

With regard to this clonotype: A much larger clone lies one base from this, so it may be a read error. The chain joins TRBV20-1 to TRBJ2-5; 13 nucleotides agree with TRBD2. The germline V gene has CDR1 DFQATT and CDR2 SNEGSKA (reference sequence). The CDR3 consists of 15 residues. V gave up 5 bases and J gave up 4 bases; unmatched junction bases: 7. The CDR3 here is CSAWTSGGGPETQYF. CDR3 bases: TGCAGTGCTTGGACTAGCGGGGGTGGGCCAGAGACCCAGTACTTC.

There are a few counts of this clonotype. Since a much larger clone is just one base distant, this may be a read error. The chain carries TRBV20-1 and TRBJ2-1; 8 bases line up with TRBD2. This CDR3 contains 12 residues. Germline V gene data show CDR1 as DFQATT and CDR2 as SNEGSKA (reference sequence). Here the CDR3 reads CMVPSGYNEPFF. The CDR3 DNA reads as TGCATGGTACCTAGCGGGTACAATGAGCCGTTCTTC.

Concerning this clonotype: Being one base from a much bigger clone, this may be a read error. The CDR3 nucleotides are TGTGCCAGCAGTTTAAGCGGATCCTCCGAGCAGTACTTC. This translates into CASSLSGSSEQYF. This sequence joins TRBV11-1 and TRBJ2-5; D perhaps matches TRBD2 (5 bases). Matching the DNA end better, TRBJ2-7 makes the J call doubtful. The CDR3 contains 13 residues. CDR1 and CDR2 from the germline V gene are SGHAT and FQDESV (reference sequence).

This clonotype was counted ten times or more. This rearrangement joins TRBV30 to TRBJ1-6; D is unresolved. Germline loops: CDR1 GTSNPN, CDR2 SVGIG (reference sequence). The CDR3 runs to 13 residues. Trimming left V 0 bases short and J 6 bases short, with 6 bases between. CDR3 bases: TGTGCCTGGAGTGTGATTGTTAATTCACCCCTCCACTTT. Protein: CAWSVIVNSPLHF.

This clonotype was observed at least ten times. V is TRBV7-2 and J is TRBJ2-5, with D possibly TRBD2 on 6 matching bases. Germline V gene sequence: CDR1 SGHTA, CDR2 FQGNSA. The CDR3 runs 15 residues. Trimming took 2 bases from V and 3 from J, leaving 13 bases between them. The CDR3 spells CASSLWVAEEETQYF. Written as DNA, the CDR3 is TGTGCCAGCAGCTTATGGGTAGCGGAGGAAGAGACCCAGTACTTC.

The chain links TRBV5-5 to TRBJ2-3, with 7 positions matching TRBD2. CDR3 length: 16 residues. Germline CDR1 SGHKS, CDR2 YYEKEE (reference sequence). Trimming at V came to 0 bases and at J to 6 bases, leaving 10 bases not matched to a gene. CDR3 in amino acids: CASSLVPTGRWDTQYF. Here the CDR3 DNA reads TGTGCCAGCAGCTTGGTTCCTACCGGGAGGTGGGATACGCAGTATTTT.

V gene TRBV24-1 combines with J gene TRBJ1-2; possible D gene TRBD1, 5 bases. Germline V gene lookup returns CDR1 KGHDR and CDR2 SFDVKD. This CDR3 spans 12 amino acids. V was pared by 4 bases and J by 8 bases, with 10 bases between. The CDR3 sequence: CATSDAGGGYTF. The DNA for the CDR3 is TGTGCCACCAGTGACGCGGGGGGAGGCTACACCTTC.

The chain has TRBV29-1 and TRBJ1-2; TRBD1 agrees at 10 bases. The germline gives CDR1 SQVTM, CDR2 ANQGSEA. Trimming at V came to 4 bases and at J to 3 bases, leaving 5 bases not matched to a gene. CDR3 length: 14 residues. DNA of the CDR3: TGCAGCGTTGCTCCCGGGACAGGGGACTATGGCTACACCTTC. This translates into CSVAPGTGDYGYTF.

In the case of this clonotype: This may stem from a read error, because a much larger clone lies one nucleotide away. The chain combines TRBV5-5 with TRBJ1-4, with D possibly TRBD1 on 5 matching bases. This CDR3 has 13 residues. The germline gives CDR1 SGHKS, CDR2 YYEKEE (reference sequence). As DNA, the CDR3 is TGTGCCAGCGGGACGGGGCCTAATGAAAACCTGTTTTTT. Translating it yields CASGTGPNENLFF.

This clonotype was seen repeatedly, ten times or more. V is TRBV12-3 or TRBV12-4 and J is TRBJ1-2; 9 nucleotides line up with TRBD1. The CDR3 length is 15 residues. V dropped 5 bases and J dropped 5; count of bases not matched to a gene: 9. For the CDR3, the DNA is TGTGCCAGCAGTCCCCGGACAGGGGACGTTTATGGCTACACCTTC. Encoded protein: CASSPRTGDVYGYTF.

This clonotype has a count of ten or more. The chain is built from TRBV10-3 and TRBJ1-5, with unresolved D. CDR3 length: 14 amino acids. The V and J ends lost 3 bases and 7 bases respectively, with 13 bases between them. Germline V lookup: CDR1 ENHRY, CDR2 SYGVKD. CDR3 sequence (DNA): TGTGCCATCAGTGATCAGGACGCGGGGCAGCCCCAGCATTTT. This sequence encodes CAISDQDAGQPQHF.

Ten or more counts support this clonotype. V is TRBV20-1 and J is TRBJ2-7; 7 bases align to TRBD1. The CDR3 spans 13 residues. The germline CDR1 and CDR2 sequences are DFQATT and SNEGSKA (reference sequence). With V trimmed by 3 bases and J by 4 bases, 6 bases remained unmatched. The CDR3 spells CSARATGTYEQYF. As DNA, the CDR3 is TGCAGTGCTAGGGCGACAGGGACATACGAGCAGTACTTC.

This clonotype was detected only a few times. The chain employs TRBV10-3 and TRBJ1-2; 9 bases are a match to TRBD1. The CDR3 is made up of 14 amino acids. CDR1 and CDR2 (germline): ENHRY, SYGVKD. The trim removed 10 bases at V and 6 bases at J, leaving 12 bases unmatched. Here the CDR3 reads CASRTGESNDGYTF. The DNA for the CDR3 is TGTGCCAGTAGGACAGGGGAATCTAATGATGGCTACACCTTC.

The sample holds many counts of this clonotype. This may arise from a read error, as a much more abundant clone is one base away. Written as DNA, the CDR3 is TGTGCCAATAGTATACAGGGAGGAAAAGATACGCAGTATTTT. It encodes CANSIQGGKDTQYF. The genes are TRBV19 and TRBJ2-3; possibly TRBD1 or TRBD2 for D (6 bases each). Germline CDR1 and CDR2: LNHDA and SQIVND (reference sequence). CDR3 size: 14 residues.

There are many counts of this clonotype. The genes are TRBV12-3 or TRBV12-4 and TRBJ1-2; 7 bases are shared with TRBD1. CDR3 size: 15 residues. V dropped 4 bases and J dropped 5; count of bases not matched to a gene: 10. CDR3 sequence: CASSWDRGRGYGYTF. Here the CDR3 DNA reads TGTGCCAGCAGTTGGGATAGGGGGCGCGGATATGGCTACACCTTC.

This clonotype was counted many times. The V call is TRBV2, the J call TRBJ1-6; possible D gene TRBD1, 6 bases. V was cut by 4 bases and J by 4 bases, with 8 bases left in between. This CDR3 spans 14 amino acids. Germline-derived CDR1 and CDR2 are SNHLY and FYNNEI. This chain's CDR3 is CASSGRGYNSPLHF. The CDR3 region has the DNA TGTGCCAGCAGTGGAAGGGGGTATAATTCACCCCTCCACTTT.

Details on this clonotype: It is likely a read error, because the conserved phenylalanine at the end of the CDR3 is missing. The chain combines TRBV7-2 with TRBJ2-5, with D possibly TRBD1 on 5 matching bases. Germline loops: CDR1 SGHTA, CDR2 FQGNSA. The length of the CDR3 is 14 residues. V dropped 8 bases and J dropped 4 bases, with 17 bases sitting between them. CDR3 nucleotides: TGTGCCAGCGGCACATCTCAGGGCCCAGAGACCCAGTACCTC. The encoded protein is CASGTSQGPETQYL.

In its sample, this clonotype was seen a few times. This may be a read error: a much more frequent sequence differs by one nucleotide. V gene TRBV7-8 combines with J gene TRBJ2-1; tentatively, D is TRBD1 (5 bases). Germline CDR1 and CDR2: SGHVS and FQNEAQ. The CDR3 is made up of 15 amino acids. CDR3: CASSPDRSTYNEQLF. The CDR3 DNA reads TGTGCCAGCAGCCCTGACAGATCAACCTACAATGAGCAGCTCTTC. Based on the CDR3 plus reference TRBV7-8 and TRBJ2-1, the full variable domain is GAGVSQSPRYKVAKRGQDVALRCDPISGHVSLFWYQQALGQGPEFLTYFQNEAQLDKSGLPSDRFFAERPEGSVSTLKIQRTQQEDSAVYLCASSPDRSTYNEQLFGPGTRLTVL.

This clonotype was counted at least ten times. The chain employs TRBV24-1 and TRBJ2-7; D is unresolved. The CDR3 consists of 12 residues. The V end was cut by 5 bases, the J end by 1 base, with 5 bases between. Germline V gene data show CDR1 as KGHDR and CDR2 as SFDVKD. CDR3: CATSGGSYEQYF. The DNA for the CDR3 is TGTGCCACCAGTGGCGGATCCTACGAGCAGTACTTC.

CDR3 bases: TGTGCCAGCAGCCCACAGGGATTCGGCCAGCCCCAGCATTTT. Encoded protein: CASSPQGFGQPQHF. This chain joins TRBV28 and TRBJ1-5; D might be TRBD1 (6 bases). This CDR3 has 14 amino acids. CDR1 is MDHEN, CDR2 SYDVKM, per germline. The V gene lost 6 bases and the J gene lost 7 bases, with 16 bases spanning the gap.

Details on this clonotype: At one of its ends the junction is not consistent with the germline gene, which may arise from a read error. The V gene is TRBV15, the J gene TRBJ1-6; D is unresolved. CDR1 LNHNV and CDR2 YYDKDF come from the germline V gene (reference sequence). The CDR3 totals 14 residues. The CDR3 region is CATSRERAGSPLRF. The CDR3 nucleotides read TGTGCCACCAGCAGAGAAAGGGCCGGGTCACCCCTCCGCTTT.

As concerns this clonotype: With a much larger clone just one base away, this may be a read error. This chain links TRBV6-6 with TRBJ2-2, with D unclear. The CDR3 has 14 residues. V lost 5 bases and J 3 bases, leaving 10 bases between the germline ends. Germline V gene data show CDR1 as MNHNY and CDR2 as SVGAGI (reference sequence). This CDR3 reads CASSGPIDTGELFF. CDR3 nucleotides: TGTGCCAGCAGTGGACCCATCGACACCGGGGAGCTGTTTTTT.